This TCR beta chain was captured by sequencing in a study of long-term antiretroviral therapy in people with HIV. The CDR3 loop spans 15 amino acids. Germline V gene data show CDR1 as SGHAT and CDR2 as FQNNGV. V lost 1 base and J 3 bases, leaving 11 bases between the germline ends. The assay, immunoSEQ v3.0, was run at survey level. TCRdb's table, derived via immunoSEQ multiplex PCR, lists solely in-frame clones and lacks some. The table includes some 28,000 clones, approximately 85% detected once. V and J are TRBV11-2 and TRBJ2-3; D may be TRBD2 (6 bases). The receptor comes from a man aged 40-49 years with HIV. The source was unsorted PBMCs, collected 3 years after starting antiretroviral therapy. CDR3 DNA sequence: TGTGCCAGCAGCTTAGTGGGGGGATTTACAGATACGCAGTATTTT. Translating gives CASSLVGGFTDTQYF. Full variable domain (outside the CDR3, taken from reference TRBV11-2 and TRBJ2-3): EAGVAQSPRYKIIEKRQSVAFWCNPISGHATLYWYQQILGQGPKLLIQFQNNGVVDDSQLPKDRFSAERLKGVDSTLKIQPAKLEDSAVYLCASSLVGGFTDTQYFGPGTRLTVL.